The rows below give T cell receptor beta chains drawn from one sample of a study of blood T cell repertoires in COVID-19. Data came from immunoSEQ multiplex PCR; TCRdb stores just in-frame clones and leaves some out. The sample contains about 150,000 clones, 80% to 90% of which appear only once. The sequenced material came from peripheral blood. The receptors here all came from a woman aged 55-70 years with COVID-19, enrolled during active disease. The CDR3 runs from the conserved cysteine through the conserved F or W.

>TRBJ2-5|TRBV11-2
CASSFRYQPSGPTQETQYF
>TRBJ1-2|TRBV5-4
CASSFGGAVGDYGYTF
>TRBJ1-5|TRBV2
CASTRENRGLGNQPQHF
>TRBJ2-7|TRBV14
CASSKQGAGAYEQYF
>TRBJ2-1|TRBV7-3
CASSLDGRLNYNEQFF
>TRBJ1-2|TRBV11-2
CASSLRPRTEADYGYTF
>TRBJ1-1|TRBV21-1
CASSKVQGRTEGAFF
>TRBJ1-2|TRBV3-1/TRBV3-2
CASSLPSGLGGYTF
>TRBJ1-2|TRBV4-1
CASSQDWGGDGGYTF
>TRBJ2-1|TRBV11-1
CASGRQGAFSYNEQFF
>TRBJ2-1|TRBV4-2
CASSQGGQVENEQFF
>TRBJ2-7|TRBV5-1
CASTRDSSYEQYF
>TRBJ1-5|TRBV18
CASSPEQGAGSNQPQHF
>TRBJ2-2|TRBV14
CASSQGWPGELFF
>TRBJ2-3|TRBV9
CASSPTGAGDTQYF
>TRBJ1-1|TRBV18
CASSTGDRGSEAFF
>TRBJ1-2|TRBV6-1
CASSEAGPGRSGGYTF
>TRBJ1-2|TRBV29-1
CSVVTTGGYGYTF
>TRBJ1-1|TRBV10-3
CAISESVRGPEAFF
>TRBJ2-5|TRBV15
CATSLHGGGGETQYF
>TRBJ1-6|TRBV12-3/TRBV12-4
CASSLKGNSPLHF
>TRBJ1-5|TRBV5-8
CASSLRENQPQHF
>TRBJ2-1|TRBV10-1
CASSEPNGNKFF
>TRBJ2-1|TRBV7-3
CASSSVGGSNEQFF
>TRBJ2-5|TRBV11-2
CASSLVYGQTQETQYF
>TRBJ1-5|TRBV7-9
CASSLARVGQGLGQPQHF
>TRBJ2-2|TRBV3-1/TRBV3-2
CASSQEVLAGVAGELFF
>TRBJ1-1|TRBV19
CASSISRDRMNTEAFF
>TRBJ1-5|TRBV6-5
CASSSQGSQPQHF
>TRBJ1-6|TRBV9
CASSADRGQYSPLHF
>TRBJ1-4|TRBV7-6
CASSLVQGPNEKLFF
>TRBJ2-4|TRBV2
CASSLGQVPNIQYF
>TRBJ1-4|TRBV19
CASSNRGRNEKLFF
>TRBJ1-5|TRBV10-1
CASSGSDTTAQHF
>TRBJ1-1|TRBV6-2/TRBV6-3
CASSYSRQGGSGNTEAFF
>TRBJ1-4|TRBV5-1
CASSLQGNEKLFF
>TRBJ2-7|TRBV15
CATSPEGTKLNEQYF
>TRBJ1-3|TRBV5-1
CASSLLGQTFSGNTIYF
>TRBJ1-3|TRBV18
CASSPLPRPSSGNTIYF
>TRBJ1-1|TRBV29-1
CSADLGGTEAFF
>TRBJ2-1|TRBV11-3
CASSGGWGRDEQFF
>TRBJ2-5|TRBV19
CASSISSTGQETQYF
>TRBJ2-1|TRBV9
CASSVRPQGGHEQFF
>TRBJ2-7|TRBV11-2
CASSLATGHEQYF
>TRBJ1-1|TRBV4-2
CASSLLGSNTEAFF